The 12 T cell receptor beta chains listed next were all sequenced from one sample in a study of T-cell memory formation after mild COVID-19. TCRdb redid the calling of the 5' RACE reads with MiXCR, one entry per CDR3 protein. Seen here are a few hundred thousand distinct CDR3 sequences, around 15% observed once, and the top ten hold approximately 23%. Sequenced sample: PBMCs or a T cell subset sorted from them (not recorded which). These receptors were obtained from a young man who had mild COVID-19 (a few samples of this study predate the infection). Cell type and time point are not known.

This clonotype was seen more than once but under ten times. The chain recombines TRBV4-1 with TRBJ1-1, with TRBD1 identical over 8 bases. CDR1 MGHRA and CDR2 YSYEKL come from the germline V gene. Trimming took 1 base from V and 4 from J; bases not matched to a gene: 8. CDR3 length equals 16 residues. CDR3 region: CASSQVGTGSTTEAFF. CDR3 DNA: TGCGCCAGCAGCCAAGTGGGGACAGGTTCAACCACTGAAGCTTTCTTT.

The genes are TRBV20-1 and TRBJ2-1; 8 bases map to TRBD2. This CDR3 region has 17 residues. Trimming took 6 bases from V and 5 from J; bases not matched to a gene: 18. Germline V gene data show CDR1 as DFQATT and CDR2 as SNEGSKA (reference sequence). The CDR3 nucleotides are TGCAGTGCCAATGACCCCTCCTCGCGGGGGGTGGACAATGAGCAGTTCTTC. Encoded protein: CSANDPSSRGVDNEQFF.

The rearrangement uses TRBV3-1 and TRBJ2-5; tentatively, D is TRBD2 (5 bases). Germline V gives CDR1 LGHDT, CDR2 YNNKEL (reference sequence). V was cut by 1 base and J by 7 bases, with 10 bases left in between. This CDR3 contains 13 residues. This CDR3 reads CASSQGYRGTQYF. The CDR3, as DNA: TGTGCCAGCAGCCAAGGCTACCGGGGGACCCAGTACTTC.

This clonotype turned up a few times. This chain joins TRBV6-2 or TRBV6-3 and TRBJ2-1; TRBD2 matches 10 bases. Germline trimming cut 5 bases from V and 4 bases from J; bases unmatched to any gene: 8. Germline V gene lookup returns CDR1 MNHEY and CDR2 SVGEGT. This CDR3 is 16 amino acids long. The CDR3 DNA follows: TGTGCCAGCAGTCACACCGGGACTAGCGTATACAATGAGCAGTTCTTC. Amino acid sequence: CASSHTGTSVYNEQFF.

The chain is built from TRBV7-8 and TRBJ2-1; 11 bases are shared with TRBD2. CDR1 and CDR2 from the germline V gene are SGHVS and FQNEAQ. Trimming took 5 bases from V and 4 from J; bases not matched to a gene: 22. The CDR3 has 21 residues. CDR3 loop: CASSPLYSGGAGLPHYNEQFF. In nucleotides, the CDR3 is TGTGCCAGCAGCCCCCTTTATAGCGGGGGGGCTGGGTTGCCACATTACAATGAGCAGTTCTTC.

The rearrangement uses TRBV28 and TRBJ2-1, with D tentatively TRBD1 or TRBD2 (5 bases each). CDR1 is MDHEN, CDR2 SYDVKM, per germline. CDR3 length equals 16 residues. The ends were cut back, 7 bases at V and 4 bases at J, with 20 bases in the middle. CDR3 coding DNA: TGTGCCAGCAATTGTCCTACGCCGGGACCGTACAATGAGCAGTTCTTC. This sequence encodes CASNCPTPGPYNEQFF.

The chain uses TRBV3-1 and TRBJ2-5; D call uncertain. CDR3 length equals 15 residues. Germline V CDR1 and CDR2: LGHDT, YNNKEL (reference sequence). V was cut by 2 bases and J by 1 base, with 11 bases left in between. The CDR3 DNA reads TGTGCCAGCAGCCAAATTGGCGGAGCCCAAGAGACCCAGTACTTC. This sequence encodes CASSQIGGAQETQYF.

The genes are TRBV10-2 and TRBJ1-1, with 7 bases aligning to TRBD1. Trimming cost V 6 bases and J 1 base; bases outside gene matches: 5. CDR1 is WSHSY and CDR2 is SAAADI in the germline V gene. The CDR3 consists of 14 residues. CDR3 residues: CASRLSGGNTEAFF. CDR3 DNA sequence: TGCGCCAGCAGGCTCTCAGGGGGGAACACTGAAGCTTTCTTT.

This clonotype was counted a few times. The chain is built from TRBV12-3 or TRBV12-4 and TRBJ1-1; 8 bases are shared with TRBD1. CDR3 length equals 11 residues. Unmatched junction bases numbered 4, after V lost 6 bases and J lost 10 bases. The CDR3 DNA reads TGTGCCAGCAGCCGCGGACAGGGAGCTTTCTTT. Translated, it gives CASSRGQGAFF.

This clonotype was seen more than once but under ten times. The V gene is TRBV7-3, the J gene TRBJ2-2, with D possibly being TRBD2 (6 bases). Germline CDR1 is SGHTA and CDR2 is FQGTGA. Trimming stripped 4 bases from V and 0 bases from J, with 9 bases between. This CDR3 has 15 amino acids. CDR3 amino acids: CASSYIAANTGELFF. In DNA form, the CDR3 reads TGTGCCAGCAGCTACATAGCGGCGAACACCGGGGAGCTGTTTTTT.

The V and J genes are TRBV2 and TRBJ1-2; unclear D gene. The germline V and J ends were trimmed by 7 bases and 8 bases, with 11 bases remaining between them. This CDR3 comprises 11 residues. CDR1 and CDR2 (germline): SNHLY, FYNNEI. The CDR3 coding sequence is TGTGCCAGCAACTACCCGGGGGGCTACACCTTC. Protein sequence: CASNYPGGYTF.

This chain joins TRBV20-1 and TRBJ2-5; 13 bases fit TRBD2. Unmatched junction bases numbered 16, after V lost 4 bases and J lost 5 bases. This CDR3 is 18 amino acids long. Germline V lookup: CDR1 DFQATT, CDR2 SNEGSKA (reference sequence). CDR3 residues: CSATRDEGLAGILETQYF. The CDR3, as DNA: TGCAGTGCTACAAGAGATGAGGGACTAGCGGGGATTTTGGAGACCCAGTACTTC.